One sample yielded the 16 T cell receptor beta chains listed below, sequenced in a study of T cell changes during pregnancy in multiple sclerosis. Sequencing was performed with immunoSEQ multiplex PCR; in TCRdb, only in-frame clones are kept and a portion is missing. The data show roughly 48,000 clones, 95% seen once. This specimen consisted of CD8+ T cells from peripheral blood mononuclear cells, obtained in the first trimester of pregnancy. Every receptor here comes from a female donor with multiple sclerosis, enrolled in a pregnancy study.

The rearrangement joins TRBV27 to TRBJ1-2; TRBD1 aligns across 10 bases. V gave up 3 bases and J gave up 4 bases; unmatched junction bases: 5. CDR1 is MNHEY, CDR2 SMNVEV, per germline (reference sequence). CDR3 length: 15 residues. CDR3 nucleotides: TGTGCCAGCAGTTTCGCCGGGACAGGGGCCTATGGCTACACCTTC. Translated, it gives CASSFAGTGAYGYTF.

The chain is built from TRBV6-4 and TRBJ2-1, with D hard to call. The CDR3 has 13 residues. Between the trimmed V and J ends, which lost 3 bases and 5 bases, there was a span of 8 bases. Germline CDR1 reads MRHNA; CDR2 reads SNTAGT. The CDR3 protein is CASSESAHNEQFF. CDR3 coding DNA: TGTGCCAGCAGTGAAAGCGCTCACAATGAGCAGTTCTTC.

This rearrangement joins TRBV19 to TRBJ2-7; D call uncertain. CDR3 length equals 14 residues. Germline V gene data show CDR1 as LNHDA and CDR2 as SQIVND (reference sequence). Trimming pared 5 bases from V and 1 base from J, leaving 12 bases between. The CDR3 nucleotides are TGTGCCAGTAGTCCGTATACAATTTCCTACGAGCAGTACTTC. Amino acid sequence: CASSPYTISYEQYF.

This clone was seen a single time. The rearrangement uses TRBV7-9 and TRBJ1-2; perhaps TRBD1 as D (6 bases). The CDR3 spans 17 residues. V gave up 5 bases and J gave up 3 bases, with 22 bases separating them. CDR1 and CDR2 from the germline V gene are SEHNR and FQNEAQ (reference sequence). The CDR3 DNA sequence: TGTGCCAGCAGCCCTATAGGCGGGGGCTCAGGAGACTATGGCTACACCTTC. Protein product: CASSPIGGGSGDYGYTF.

V is TRBV7-9 and J is TRBJ2-1, with TRBD1 identical over 10 bases. The V gene end was trimmed by 5 bases and the J gene end by 8 bases; junction bases not matched to a gene: 9. The germline V gene has CDR1 SEHNR and CDR2 FQNEAQ (reference sequence). This CDR3 is built from 15 residues. The CDR3 DNA reads as TGTGCCAGCAGCCCGCGACAGGGGGCTTTGTATGAGCAGTTCTTC. Its translation is CASSPRQGALYEQFF.

This clone was picked up many times. The rearrangement joins TRBV6-1 to TRBJ2-1; TRBD2 might be the D (5 bases). V was shortened by 1 base and J by 4 bases, with 11 bases between the two germline ends. Germline CDR1 and CDR2: MNHNS and SASEGT. The CDR3 has 15 residues. The chain's CDR3 is CASSEVPEGYNEQFF. CDR3 in DNA: TGTGCCAGCAGTGAAGTGCCCGAGGGATACAATGAGCAGTTCTTC.

The genes are TRBV19 and TRBJ2-2; 9 bases align to TRBD2. Per germline, CDR1 LNHDA and CDR2 SQIVND (reference sequence). The V gene end was trimmed by 5 bases and the J gene end by 5 bases; junction bases not matched to a gene: 9. CDR3 length: 16 residues. The CDR3 region has the DNA TGTGCCAGTAGTCCCGTTAGCGGGAGCGGTACCGGGGAGCTGTTTTTT. Protein: CASSPVSGSGTGELFF. The full variable domain, in which reference TRBV19 and TRBJ2-2 provide the parts outside the CDR3, is DGGITQSPKYLFRKEGQNVTLSCEQNLNHDAMYWYRQDPGQGLRLIYYSQIVNDFQKGDIAEGYSVSREKKESFPLTVTSAQKNPTAFYLCASSPVSGSGTGELFFGEGSRLTVL.

The chain employs TRBV6-4 and TRBJ2-3; D call uncertain. With 3 bases removed from V and 0 bases from J, the gap between germline ends came to 7 bases. This CDR3 contains 14 residues. Germline CDR1 is MRHNA and CDR2 is SNTAGT. Written as DNA, the CDR3 is TGTGCCAGCAGTGAATTCGCGAGCACAGATACGCAGTATTTT. Amino acid sequence: CASSEFASTDTQYF.

V usage is TRBV28 and J usage is TRBJ2-7; the match to TRBD1 covers 9 bases. J gave up 3 bases and V 2 bases, and 14 bases lay outside the gene matches. Germline V CDR1 and CDR2: MDHEN, SYDVKM. The CDR3 covers 18 residues. The CDR3 coding sequence is TGTGCCAGCAGTTTAAGCCAAAGGGACAGGGCGCGGGGCTACGAGCAGTACTTC. Its translation is CASSLSQRDRARGYEQYF.

The chain couples TRBV7-2 to TRBJ2-2, with 10 bases identical to TRBD1. CDR3 length equals 14 residues. J gave up 5 bases and V 4 bases, and 1 base lay outside the gene matches. The V gene's germline CDR1 is SGHTA and CDR2 FQGNSA. CDR3: CASSWTGGTGELFF. The CDR3 nucleotides read TGTGCCAGCAGCTGGACAGGGGGGACCGGGGAGCTGTTTTTT.

CDR3 DNA: TGTGCCAGCAGCTTACCAGGGTTTGAGCAGTTCTTC. Its translation: CASSLPGFEQFF. The rearrangement joins TRBV5-5 to TRBJ2-1, with D possibly being TRBD1 (5 bases). CDR1 and CDR2 from the germline V gene are SGHKS and YYEKEE (reference sequence). Trimming pared 2 bases from V and 9 bases from J, leaving 9 bases between. This CDR3 is 12 amino acids long.

V usage is TRBV28 and J usage is TRBJ2-7; D is unresolved. Trimming pared 3 bases from V and 3 bases from J, leaving 12 bases between. The CDR3 runs 14 residues. Germline CDR1 is MDHEN and CDR2 is SYDVKM. Here the CDR3 reads CASSLTGTNYEQYF. The CDR3 nucleotides are TGTGCCAGCAGTTTGACGGGTACGAACTACGAGCAGTACTTC.

The chain uses TRBV30 and TRBJ2-1; 10 bases fit TRBD2. With 0 bases clipped from V and 7 bases from J, the junction kept 6 bases outside the gene matches. Germline V gene data show CDR1 as GTSNPN and CDR2 as SVGIG (reference sequence). The CDR3 consists of 15 residues. CDR3 loop: CAWSVKGLAVNEQFF. CDR3 coding DNA: TGTGCCTGGAGTGTTAAAGGACTAGCGGTAAATGAGCAGTTCTTC. The entire variable domain, with the rest obtained from reference TRBV30 and TRBJ2-1, is as follows: SQTIHQWPATLVQPVGSPLSLECTVEGTSNPNLYWYRQAAGRGLQLLFYSVGIGQISSEVPQNLSASRPQDRQFILSSKKLLLSDSGFYLCAWSVKGLAVNEQFFGPGTRLTVL.

The gene calls are TRBV11-2 and TRBJ2-7, with a weak D call TRBD2 (5 bases). Germline CDR1 SGHAT, CDR2 FQNNGV. With 2 bases removed from V and 3 bases from J, the gap between germline ends came to 11 bases. This CDR3 contains 14 residues. CDR3 DNA: TGTGCCAGCAGCTTACACCCCAGCGGCTACGAGCAGTACTTC. Amino acid sequence: CASSLHPSGYEQYF.

The rearrangement links TRBV27 to TRBJ1-2; 8 bases map to TRBD1. This CDR3 region has 14 residues. Germline trimming cut 4 bases from V and 2 bases from J; bases unmatched to any gene: 3. The germline V gene has CDR1 MNHEY and CDR2 SMNVEV (reference sequence). CDR3 residues: CASSSGGRNYGYTF. CDR3 DNA sequence: TGTGCCAGCAGTTCAGGGGGCAGGAACTATGGCTACACCTTC.

This chain links TRBV2 with TRBJ2-1; 12 nucleotides match TRBD2. The J segment lost 6 bases and the V segment lost 6 bases, leaving 6 bases of the junction unmatched. The CDR3 spans 15 residues. Germline lookup yields CDR1 SNHLY and CDR2 FYNNEI. This CDR3 is CASRPTSGRINEQFF. The CDR3 nucleotides are TGTGCCAGCAGACCGACTAGCGGGAGAATCAATGAGCAGTTCTTC. Combining the CDR3 with reference TRBV2 and TRBJ2-1 gives the whole variable domain EPEVTQTPSHQVTQMGQEVILRCVPISNHLYFYWYRQILGQKVEFLVSFYNNEISEKSEIFDDQFSVERPDGSNFTLKIRSTKLEDSAMYFCASRPTSGRINEQFFGPGTRLTVL.